Presented here are 12 T cell receptor beta chains from one specimen sequenced in a study of T cell responses to AZD1222 COVID-19 vaccine. Sequenced by immunoSEQ multiplex PCR; TCRdb stores in-frame clones only, minus some. Of around 180,000 clones listed, 88% were seen once; the top ten hold 7.7%. The starting material was peripheral blood, obtained on day 0 of AZD1222 vaccination. These receptor sequences come from an adult in good health.

The table lists this clone with a few counts. The chain recombines TRBV7-6 with TRBJ2-5; 7 bases fit TRBD1. V lost 0 bases and J lost 5; bases outside the gene matches: 3. Germline CDR1 reads SGHVS; CDR2 reads FNYEAQ. The CDR3 is 14 residues long. The CDR3 nucleotides are TGTGCCAGCAGCTTAGCCACAGGGGTGGAGACCCAGTACTTC. This translates into CASSLATGVETQYF.

Written as DNA, the CDR3 is TGTGCCAGCAGAACGACAGGGTCTGAAGCTTTCTTT. This encodes CASRTTGSEAFF. The chain combines TRBV27 with TRBJ1-1, with 7 bases identical to TRBD1. The CDR3 has 12 residues. V shed 6 bases, J shed 6 bases, and the junction held 4 bases outside the gene matches. Germline V lookup: CDR1 MNHEY, CDR2 SMNVEV (reference sequence).

V usage is TRBV7-9 and J usage is TRBJ2-1, with D unresolved. Trimming removed 5 bases at V and 9 bases at J, with 8 bases between. Looked up from germline, CDR1 is SEHNR and CDR2 is FQNEAQ (reference sequence). The CDR3 is 11 residues long. The CDR3 DNA reads as TGTGCCAGCAGCATTGAAGGTGAGCAGTTCTTC. Amino acid sequence: CASSIEGEQFF.

The chain employs TRBV20-1 and TRBJ1-3; D gene unclear. Per the germline V gene, CDR1 is DFQATT and CDR2 is SNEGSKA (reference sequence). Deletions cut 4 bases from V and 2 bases from J, with 3 bases between. CDR3 size: 11 residues. The DNA of the CDR3 is TGCAGTGCTAAGACTGGAAACACCATATATTTT. Translation: CSAKTGNTIYF.

About this clone itself: An end of the junction differs from the germline gene, which may be a read error. The rearrangement joins TRBV30 to TRBJ1-5; D remains unclear. The CDR3 spans 13 residues. CDR1 is GTSNPN and CDR2 is SVGIG in the germline V gene (reference sequence). This chain's CDR3 is CAWSVVSTQPQHF. The CDR3 region has the DNA TGTGCCTGGAGTGTAGTCAGCACTCAGCCCCAGCATTTT.

The chain links TRBV28 to TRBJ2-1; 7 bases are a match to TRBD2. J gave up 13 bases and V 5 bases, and 2 bases lay outside the gene matches. The CDR3 contains 10 residues. Germline V gene sequence: CDR1 MDHEN, CDR2 SYDVKM. This CDR3 is CASSGRAQFF. The CDR3 DNA is TGTGCCAGCAGTGGGAGGGCTCAGTTCTTC.

The chain combines TRBV4-2 with TRBJ1-1, with unresolved D. The V and J ends lost 3 bases and 1 base respectively, with 12 bases between them. The CDR3 has 15 residues. The germline V gene encodes CDR1 LGHNA and CDR2 YNFKEQ. For the CDR3, the DNA is TGTGCCAGCAGCCAGGGCGGAGCACCGAACACTGAAGCTTTCTTT. Translating gives CASSQGGAPNTEAFF.

This clone appeared a single time. The chain's CDR3 is CASSSGQGVLLNSPLHF. CDR3 nucleotide sequence: TGTGCCAGCAGCTCCGGACAAGGGGTCCTCTTGAATTCACCCCTCCACTTT. This chain links TRBV5-6 with TRBJ1-6; D may be TRBD1 (5 bases). The CDR3 loop spans 17 amino acids. Trimming took 3 bases from V and 7 from J, leaving 20 bases between them. Germline V lookup: CDR1 SGHDT, CDR2 YYEEEE. The whole variable domain, filled in from reference TRBV5-6 and TRBJ1-6, reads DAGVTQSPTHLIKTRGQQVTLRCSPKSGHDTVSWYQQALGQGPQFIFQYYEEEERQRGNFPDRFSGHQFPNYSSELNVNALLLGDSALYLCASSSGQGVLLNSPLHFGNGTRLTVT.

The chain combines TRBV5-1 with TRBJ2-3; 7 bases match TRBD2. The CDR3 totals 16 residues. The V gene end was trimmed by 3 bases and the J gene end by 1 base; junction bases not matched to a gene: 8. Per the germline V gene, CDR1 is SGHRS and CDR2 is YFSETQ. Here the CDR3 reads CASSSRVRGGTDTQYF. The CDR3 DNA is TGCGCCAGCAGCTCCCGGGTACGGGGGGGCACAGATACGCAGTATTTT.

The V and J genes are TRBV14 and TRBJ2-7, with TRBD2 as a possible D gene (6 bases). This CDR3 contains 12 residues. The germline V gene encodes CDR1 SGHDN and CDR2 FVKESK. The V and J ends lost 2 bases and 10 bases respectively, with 12 bases between them. The CDR3 protein is CASSQSMRGQYF. In DNA, the CDR3 is TGTGCCAGCAGCCAATCGATGCGGGGACAGTACTTC.

V and J are TRBV7-3 and TRBJ1-5; tentatively, D is TRBD1 (6 bases). The V end was cut by 2 bases, the J end by 2 bases, with 16 bases between. Germline V gives CDR1 SGHTA, CDR2 FQGTGA. The CDR3 is 17 residues long. For the CDR3, the DNA is TGTGCCAGCAGCTTACCCCCTACAGGGTGGGGCAATCAGCCCCAGCATTTT. It specifies CASSLPPTGWGNQPQHF.

The chain links TRBV7-9 to TRBJ1-2; TRBD1 is a possible D gene (6 bases). Germline V CDR1 and CDR2: SEHNR, FQNEAQ (reference sequence). V lost 1 base and J lost 8, with 11 bases in between. CDR3 length equals 13 residues. This CDR3 reads CASSLVGARGYTF. The DNA for the CDR3 is TGTGCCAGCAGCTTAGTGGGGGCGCGAGGCTACACCTTC.